The present T cell receptor (beta chain) was sequenced within a study of blood T cells in healthy people across ages. Background on the study: When template switching was applied, about one barcoded beta molecule was captured per two T cells. Findings and caveats of the study: Long-lived donors had more naive CD4+ cells and higher diversity than aged donors.

The V gene lost 10 bases and the J gene lost 3 bases, with 10 bases spanning the gap. Germline values: CDR1 MNHEY, CDR2 SMNVEV (reference sequence). There are 12 residues in the CDR3. A second PCR of about 7 to 12 cycles used a sample-barcoded 5' primer and a J-beta primer mix. TCRdb reanalysed the 5' RACE reads using MiXCR and keeps one entry per CDR3 protein. Among 700,000 to 850,000 distinct CDR3 sequences, less than 70% were seen once, and the ten largest hold approximately 40%. This clonotype turned up a few times. Its target is not known. Sequenced input: blood. The receptor's source is a man aged 80 or over in good health. V usage is TRBV27 and J usage is TRBJ2-1; D remains unclear. CDR3: CATTRNYNEQFF. The CDR3 DNA follows: TGTGCCACTACGAGGAACTACAATGAGCAGTTCTTC.